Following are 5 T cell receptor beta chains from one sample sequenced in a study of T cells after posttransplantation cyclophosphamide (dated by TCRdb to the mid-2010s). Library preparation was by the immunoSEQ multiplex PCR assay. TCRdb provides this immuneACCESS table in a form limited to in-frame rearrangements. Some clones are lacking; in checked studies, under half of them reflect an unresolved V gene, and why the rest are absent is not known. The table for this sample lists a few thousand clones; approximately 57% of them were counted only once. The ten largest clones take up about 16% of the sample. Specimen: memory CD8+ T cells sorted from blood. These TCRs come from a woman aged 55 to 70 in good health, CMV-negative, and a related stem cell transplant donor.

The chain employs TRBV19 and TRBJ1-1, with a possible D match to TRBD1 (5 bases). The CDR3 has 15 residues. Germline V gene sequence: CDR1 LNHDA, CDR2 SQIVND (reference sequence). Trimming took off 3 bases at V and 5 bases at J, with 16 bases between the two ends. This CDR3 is CASSIVYAGTTEAFF. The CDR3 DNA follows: TGTGCCAGTAGTATTGTGTACGCGGGGACGACTGAAGCTTTCTTT.

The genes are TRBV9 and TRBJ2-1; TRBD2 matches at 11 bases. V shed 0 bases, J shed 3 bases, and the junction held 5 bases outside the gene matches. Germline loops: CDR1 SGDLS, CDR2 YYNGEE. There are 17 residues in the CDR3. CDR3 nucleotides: TGTGCCAGCAGCGTAGAGGGTAGCGGGGGGGACTACAATGAGCAGTTCTTC. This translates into CASSVEGSGGDYNEQFF.

CDR3 loop: CASSPLAGFGEQYF. The CDR3 bases are TGTGCCAGCAGTCCCCTAGCGGGATTCGGGGAGCAGTACTTC. V and J are TRBV27 and TRBJ2-5; 9 positions agree with TRBD2. CDR1 is MNHEY and CDR2 is SMNVEV in the germline V gene (reference sequence). This CDR3 spans 14 amino acids. Trimming removed 5 bases from V and 11 bases from J; junction bases left unmatched: 12.

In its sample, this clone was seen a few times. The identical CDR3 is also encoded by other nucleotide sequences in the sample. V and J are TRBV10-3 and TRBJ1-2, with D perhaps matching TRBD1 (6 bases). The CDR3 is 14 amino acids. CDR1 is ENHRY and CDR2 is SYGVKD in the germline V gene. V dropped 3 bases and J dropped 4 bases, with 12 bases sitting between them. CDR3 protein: CAISDTGQGYGYTF. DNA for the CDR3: TGTGCCATCAGTGATACGGGACAAGGCTATGGCTACACCTTC.

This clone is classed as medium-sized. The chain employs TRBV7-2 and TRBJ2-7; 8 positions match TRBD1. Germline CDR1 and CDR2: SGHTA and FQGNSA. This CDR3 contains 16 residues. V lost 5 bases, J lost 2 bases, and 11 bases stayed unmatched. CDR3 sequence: CASSPGQGLSAYEQYF. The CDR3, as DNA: TGTGCCAGCAGCCCAGGACAGGGTTTGAGTGCCTACGAGCAGTACTTC.